This T cell receptor (beta chain) originates from a study of blood T cell repertoires in COVID-19. Across the whole study: There were acute and convalescent COVID-19 samples, and they came from the United States, Italy and Spain. The analysed material was cDNA or gDNA that came from T cells, B-cell-depleted T cells, or PBMCs.

Under the authors' procedure: The assay estimated nucleated cells by amplifying reference gene primers. Assay: immunoSEQ multiplex PCR; the TCRdb copy retains only in-frame clones and omits some. The V and J calls and clone size were taken over from that table, and D and trimming were inferred from the DNA. The repertoire holds about 110,000 clones, with roughly 80% as singletons. Only one count was recorded for this clone. Per germline, CDR1 SGDLS and CDR2 YYNGEE. The CDR3 is 15 residues long. J lost 5 bases, V lost 3 bases, and 10 bases had no gene match. Sequencing was carried out using peripheral blood. The chain carries TRBV9 and TRBJ1-2; 7 bases are a match to TRBD1. The origin of this receptor is a woman in her forties with acute or convalescent COVID-19. The DNA for the CDR3 is TGTGCCAGCAGCGGGGCCGGGACAGACATTTATGGCTACACCTTC. Residues: CASSGAGTDIYGYTF.